The following is a TCR beta chain sequence with its context. Its target is not known. The sample comes from a study of cytomegalovirus exposure and HLA in healthy donors. Study-level background: From HLA-typed donors, an early data release held tens of millions of unique TCRs.

With 60 Vbeta and 13 Jbeta primers, the PCR was carried out. Data came from immunoSEQ multiplex PCR; TCRdb stores just in-frame clones and leaves some out. In all, the sample yields about 39,000 clones. Findings of the study overall: Some TCR beta chains (more than 150 of them) were listed as cytomegalovirus-associated. Previous analysis showed most TCR beta V segments were productive about 87% or about 30% of the time.

This CDR3 contains 13 residues. With 9 bases removed from V and 3 bases from J, the gap between germline ends came to 11 bases. CDR1 and CDR2 from the germline V gene are ENHRY and SYGVKD. The J gene is TRBJ2-2, the V gene TRBV10-3, with TRBD1 as a possible D gene (5 bases). The sample comprised PBMCs. The source of this sequence is a woman aged 25 to 39 in good health and CMV-seropositive. This CDR3 reads CAIEDIYTGELFF. The CDR3 DNA sequence: TGTGCCATTGAGGACATCTACACCGGGGAGCTGTTTTTT.